The 27 T cell receptor beta chains in this list originate from one sample, sequenced in a study of T cells in Graves' hyperthyroidism and ophthalmopathy. Amplification of TCR beta CDR3 regions used RNA as the template. The HTBI primer set drove a first-round RT-PCR of the TCR CDR3. TCRdb re-analysed the multiplex PCR reads in MiXCR, keeping a single row per CDR3 protein. The table has hundreds of thousands of distinct CDR3 sequences, over 35% seen once. Specimen: blood. These receptors came from a woman in her thirties or forties with Graves' hyperthyroidism.

The chain combines TRBV20-1 with TRBJ1-5; D ambiguous. The CDR3 spans 13 residues. The V gene's germline CDR1 is DFQATT and CDR2 SNEGSKA (reference sequence). V was cut by 5 bases and J by 0 bases, with 8 bases left in between. DNA for the CDR3: TGCAGTGCTTACAGTAATAGCAATCAGCCCCAGCATTTT. Protein sequence: CSAYSNSNQPQHF.

This clonotype was counted many times. The chain recombines TRBV7-2 with TRBJ1-1; D possibly corresponds to TRBD1 (6 bases). V was shortened by 5 bases and J by 2 bases, with 12 bases between the two germline ends. The CDR3 is 14 amino acids. Germline V gene sequence: CDR1 SGHTA, CDR2 FQGNSA. CDR3 coding DNA: TGTGCCAGCAGCCCAACAGGGCCCAACACTGAAGCTTTCTTT. This codes for CASSPTGPNTEAFF.

This clonotype has at least ten counts. The chain employs TRBV19 and TRBJ1-5; TRBD1 might be the D (5 bases). Germline loops: CDR1 LNHDA, CDR2 SQIVND (reference sequence). The CDR3 contains 14 residues. V dropped 1 base and J dropped 2 bases, with 6 bases sitting between them. CDR3 nucleotides: TGTGCCAGTAGTATAGCCAGGGGCAATCAGCCCCAGCATTTT. Its translation: CASSIARGNQPQHF.

The table lists this clonotype with a few counts. The chain has TRBV6-5 and TRBJ1-4, with D unclear. Germline-derived CDR1 and CDR2 are MNHEY and SVGAGI. CDR3 length: 12 residues. V was trimmed by 3 bases and J by 5 bases, leaving 4 bases between them. The CDR3 sequence is CASSYGNEKLFF. In DNA form, the CDR3 reads TGTGCCAGCAGTTATGGGAATGAAAAACTGTTTTTT.

In its sample, this clonotype was seen many times. The CDR3 DNA reads as TGTGCCACCACCCGAGAAAGCGGTCGGGGAGAGACCCAGTACTTC. The encoded protein is CATTRESGRGETQYF. The chain recombines TRBV10-3 with TRBJ2-5, with D maybe TRBD2 (5 bases). Deletions cut 10 bases from V and 4 bases from J, with 22 bases between. CDR1 and CDR2 from the germline V gene are ENHRY and SYGVKD. The CDR3 consists of 15 residues.

Notes on this clonotype: One end of the junction is discordant with germline, which a read error may explain. V gene TRBV7-6 combines with J gene TRBJ2-5; D call uncertain. CDR3 length: 12 residues. Looked up from germline, CDR1 is SGHVS and CDR2 is FNYEAQ. CDR3 nucleotides: TGTGCCAGCACCCAGGAACAAGGGACCCAGTACTTC. It translates to CASTQEQGTQYF.

To note about this clonotype: A much larger clone sits a single nucleotide away, making a read error possible. The genes are TRBV4-1 and TRBJ1-2; D may be TRBD1 (6 bases). The germline V gene has CDR1 MGHRA and CDR2 YSYEKL. This CDR3 has 15 amino acids. CDR3 coding DNA: TGCGCCAGCAGCCAAGAGGGCTCAGGGGCTCGTGGCCACACCTTC. It codes for CASSQEGSGARGHTF.

J is TRBJ2-5 and V is TRBV19; D gene uncertain. Between the trimmed V and J ends, which lost 5 bases and 4 bases, there was a span of 11 bases. This CDR3 has 13 amino acids. CDR1 and CDR2 (germline): LNHDA, SQIVND (reference sequence). CDR3: CASSAARLETQYF. CDR3 bases: TGTGCCAGTAGTGCCGCTCGCTTAGAGACCCAGTACTTC.

Of note for this clonotype: This could be a read error, since a much larger clone is one nucleotide away. The chain combines TRBV11-2 with TRBJ2-7; no firm D call. This CDR3 region has 11 residues. Germline V gene data show CDR1 as SGHAT and CDR2 as FQNNGV. The CDR3 region is CASVGSYGQYF. The CDR3 DNA sequence: TGTGCCTCGGTGGGATCCTACGGGCAGTACTTC.

This clonotype was detected only a few times. The chain has TRBV6-5 and TRBJ1-1; D is uncertain. V lost 7 bases, J lost 2 bases, and 8 bases lay in between. Germline V gives CDR1 MNHEY, CDR2 SVGAGI. The CDR3 length is 12 residues. The CDR3 loop is CASNRKNTEAFF. The DNA for the CDR3 is TGTGCCAGCAACCGCAAAAACACTGAAGCTTTCTTT.

Worth noting for this clonotype: One junction end does not reproduce the germline sequence, and a read error may be involved. This chain uses TRBV5-5 with TRBJ1-5, with TRBD1 matching 9 bases. Germline values: CDR1 SGHKS, CDR2 YYEKEE (reference sequence). The CDR3 length is 15 residues. In DNA, the CDR3 is TGCGCCAGCAGCGAACAGGGGGCGTACAATCAGCCCCAGCATTTT. This codes for CASSEQGAYNQPQHF.

This clonotype was recorded many times. The rearrangement uses TRBV7-6 and TRBJ1-6; D is ambiguous. V shed 3 bases and J shed 8 bases, with 14 bases lying between them. This CDR3 comprises 15 residues. Germline-derived CDR1 and CDR2 are SGHVS and FNYEAQ. The CDR3 region is CASSLLDPIDSPLHF. The CDR3 DNA follows: TGTGCCAGCAGCTTGCTGGACCCAATAGATTCACCCCTCCACTTT.

As to this clonotype: Since a much larger clone is just one base distant, this may be a read error. The chain couples TRBV20-1 to TRBJ1-1, with D perhaps TRBD1 (6 bases). Germline assignment: CDR1 DFQATT and CDR2 SNEGSKA (reference sequence). This CDR3 spans 13 amino acids. In nucleotides, the CDR3 is TGCAGTGCTAATGGGGGCGCGACTACTGAAGCTTCCTTT. It translates to CSANGGATTEASF.

This clonotype occurred a few times. This chain joins TRBV7-9 and TRBJ2-7, with 7 nucleotides matching TRBD1. The CDR3 is made up of 16 amino acids. V trimming: 4 bases; J trimming: 2 bases; junction bases outside the gene matches: 11. Germline CDR1 is SEHNR and CDR2 is FQNEAQ (reference sequence). The CDR3 DNA sequence: TGTGCCAGCAGCTCCCCCGACCGACAGGGCACCTACGAGCAGTACTTC. Translation: CASSSPDRQGTYEQYF.

Remarks on this clonotype: This clone may be a read error of a much larger clone one base away. The gene calls are TRBV9 and TRBJ1-2; D ambiguous. The V gene lost 4 bases and the J gene lost 5 bases, with 12 bases spanning the gap. This CDR3 has 13 amino acids. Germline loops: CDR1 SGDLS, CDR2 YYNGEE. The CDR3 sequence is CASSIENEYGYTF. The CDR3 DNA reads TGTGCCAGCAGCATAGAGAACGAGTATGGCTACACCTTC.

The chain is built from TRBV6-5 and TRBJ1-5, with D unresolved. Germline lookup yields CDR1 MNHEY and CDR2 SVGAGI. The CDR3 runs 15 residues. V was clipped by 2 bases and J by 4 bases, with 12 bases between them. The CDR3 spells CASSYTPGKNQPQHF. The CDR3 DNA is TGTGCCAGCAGTTACACCCCCGGGAAAAATCAGCCCCAGCATTTT.

This clonotype was recorded many times. This chain connects TRBV13 to TRBJ1-1; no firm D call. Trimming pared 4 bases from V and 0 bases from J, leaving 18 bases between. This CDR3 comprises 17 residues. Per germline, CDR1 PRHDT and CDR2 FYEKMQ (reference sequence). Here the CDR3 DNA reads TGTGCCAGCAGCTCCCTGTTTCTCCCCATCCTGAACACTGAAGCTTTCTTT. This gives the protein CASSSLFLPILNTEAFF. The variable domain in full, completed from reference TRBV13 and TRBJ1-1, reads AAGVIQSPRHLIKEKRETATLKCYPIPRHDTVYWYQQGPGQDPQFLISFYEKMQSDKGSIPDRFSAQQFSDYHSELNMSSLELGDSALYFCASSSLFLPILNTEAFFGQGTRLTVV.

This clonotype was recorded at least ten times. The chain employs TRBV10-1 and TRBJ1-2; 8 nucleotides agree with TRBD1. The CDR3 contains 14 residues. Germline-derived CDR1 and CDR2 are WNHNN and SYGVQD (reference sequence). V lost 6 bases and J lost 4; bases outside the gene matches: 7. CDR3 sequence reads: CASSPGQEVYGYTF. In DNA form, the CDR3 reads TGCGCCAGCAGCCCGGGACAGGAGGTCTATGGCTACACCTTC.

This clonotype was observed many times. The chain couples TRBV7-9 to TRBJ1-1, with no clear D. The CDR3 is made up of 14 amino acids. Trimming left V 1 base short and J 4 bases short, with 10 bases between. CDR1 and CDR2 (germline): SEHNR, FQNEAQ (reference sequence). Here the CDR3 reads CASSLDWVPTEAFF. As DNA, the CDR3 is TGTGCCAGCAGCTTAGACTGGGTCCCCACTGAAGCTTTCTTT.

The gene calls are TRBV6-5 and TRBJ1-5; D may be TRBD1 (5 bases). Germline CDR1 and CDR2: MNHEY and SVGAGI. Trimming took 9 bases from V and 3 from J, leaving 18 bases between them. This CDR3 is built from 15 residues. DNA for the CDR3: TGTGCCAGTCTTGGAACAGGCATCTTCAATCAGCCCCAGCATTTT. This codes for CASLGTGIFNQPQHF.

This clonotype was detected many times. In DNA, the CDR3 is TGTGCCAGCAGTTCCTCACTCTATGGCTACACCTTC. Amino acid sequence: CASSSSLYGYTF. The rearrangement joins TRBV28 to TRBJ1-2, with unresolved D. Trimming shortened V by 4 bases and J by 4 bases, and 7 bases separated the two germline ends. Germline V gene data show CDR1 as MDHEN and CDR2 as SYDVKM. The CDR3 contains 12 residues.

This clonotype occurred a few times. The V call is TRBV6-5, the J call TRBJ1-5, with D hard to call. V was pared by 0 bases and J by 0 bases, with 9 bases between. In germline, CDR1 is MNHEY, CDR2 SVGAGI. The CDR3 runs to 16 residues. The CDR3 loop reads CASSYSSVYSNQPQHF. DNA of the CDR3: TGTGCCAGCAGTTACTCGTCGGTCTATAGCAATCAGCCCCAGCATTTT.

This clonotype was recorded many times. V gene TRBV7-4 combines with J gene TRBJ1-1; the D gene is possibly TRBD1 (5 bases). The ends were cut back, 1 base at V and 4 bases at J, with 13 bases in the middle. The CDR3 loop spans 15 amino acids. Germline V CDR1 and CDR2: SGHVT, SQSDAQ. The CDR3 nucleotides are TGTGCCAGCAGCTTAGAGGGGCCGGCGGGCACTGAAGCTTTCTTT. Amino acids: CASSLEGPAGTEAFF.

In this sample, this clonotype turned up many times. The V and J genes are TRBV2 and TRBJ1-5; D gene uncertain. V shed 6 bases and J shed 3 bases, with 18 bases lying between them. The CDR3 covers 16 residues. Per germline, CDR1 SNHLY and CDR2 FYNNEI. The CDR3 here is CASSLGPSGNNQPQHF. CDR3 in DNA: TGTGCCAGCAGCCTCGGTCCGTCGGGTAACAATCAGCCCCAGCATTTT.

This clonotype was counted a few times. This chain joins TRBV11-2 and TRBJ1-4; TRBD1 matches 8 bases. The germline gives CDR1 SGHAT, CDR2 FQNNGV. The CDR3 is 15 residues long. V shed 5 bases, J shed 11 bases, and the junction held 13 bases outside the gene matches. The CDR3 DNA is TGTGCCAGCAGCGGCGACAGGGGAAGTAATTGGAAACTGTTTTTT. Protein sequence: CASSGDRGSNWKLFF.

In this sample, this clonotype turned up many times. The V gene is TRBV7-2, the J gene TRBJ1-2; no firm D call. V was pared by 5 bases and J by 5 bases, with 12 bases between. Germline V gives CDR1 SGHTA, CDR2 FQGNSA. CDR3 length equals 13 residues. CDR3 residues: CASSPPSSYGYTF. CDR3 sequence (DNA): TGTGCCAGCAGCCCCCCTTCCAGTTATGGCTACACCTTC.

The count of this clonotype is one. V is TRBV9 and J is TRBJ2-2, with D perhaps TRBD2 (6 bases). The CDR3 has 16 amino acids. The V gene's germline CDR1 is SGDLS and CDR2 YYNGEE. V lost 6 bases and J 8 bases, leaving 23 bases between the germline ends. CDR3 DNA: TGTGCCAGCACAGCGGATAGTGGACTAAACCCGGGGGAGCTGTTTTTT. It specifies CASTADSGLNPGELFF. Full variable domain (outside the CDR3, taken from reference TRBV9 and TRBJ2-2): DSGVTQTPKHLITATGQRVTLRCSPRSGDLSVYWYQQSLDQGLQFLIQYYNGEERAKGNILERFSAQQFPDLHSELNLSSLELGDSALYFCASTADSGLNPGELFFGEGSRLTVL.